Below are 6 T cell receptor beta chains sequenced from a single sample in a study of blood T cell repertoires in COVID-19 (TCRdb year 2020). The library was built by means of the immunoSEQ multiplex PCR assay. What TCRdb holds here is the immuneACCESS table cut down to in-frame rearrangements. Part of the clones is not present; checked against another copy, under half of the missing clones reflect an unresolved V gene, and the others are unexplained. This sample comprises roughly 99,000 clones, more than 80% of them detected only once. The ten biggest clones cover roughly 4.6% of the sample. The material sequenced was peripheral blood. The receptors here all came from a man aged 35-49 years with active or convalescent COVID-19.

As regards this clone: A junction boundary mismatches the germline segment, possibly from a read error. V and J are TRBV9 and TRBJ1-1; D gene unclear. Germline V gives CDR1 SGDLS, CDR2 YYNGEE. CDR3 length: 12 amino acids. The CDR3 region has the DNA TGTGCCAGCAGCGACGGCGACTCTGAGGCTTTCTTT. This sequence encodes CASSDGDSEAFF.

Only one count was recorded for this clone. The chain joins TRBV28 to TRBJ2-7; TRBD2 matches at 9 bases. V lost 10 bases, J lost 5 bases, and 18 bases stayed unmatched. Germline V CDR1 and CDR2: MDHEN, SYDVKM. The CDR3 has 16 residues. This CDR3 reads CATCPGIAGDVDEQYF. CDR3 sequence (DNA): TGTGCCACCTGTCCCGGGATAGCGGGAGATGTTGACGAGCAGTACTTC.

The J gene is TRBJ2-6, the V gene TRBV7-9; D is unclear. The germline V gene encodes CDR1 SEHNR and CDR2 FQNEAQ (reference sequence). V lost 5 bases and J 4 bases, leaving 12 bases between the germline ends. The CDR3 totals 15 residues. The CDR3 protein is CASSTPAAGANVLTF. The CDR3 region has the DNA TGTGCCAGCAGCACGCCGGCAGCGGGGGCCAACGTCCTGACTTTC.

The V gene is TRBV21-1, the J gene TRBJ1-1; the tabulated D call, TRBD1, remains unverified against the DNA. TRBV21-1 corresponds to a pseudogene. This CDR3 comprises 13 residues. The CDR3 spells CASSKEGDTEAFF. CDR3 DNA sequence: TGTGCCAGCAGCAAAGAGGGGGACACTGAAGCTTTCTTT.

The rearrangement uses TRBV6-2 or TRBV6-3 and TRBJ1-1; D might be TRBD1 (6 bases). Trimming took off 0 bases at V and 10 bases at J, with 18 bases between the two ends. CDR1 MNHEY and CDR2 SVGEGT come from the germline V gene. The CDR3 extends over 15 amino acids. CDR3 region: CASSYSELGGPGAFF. As DNA, the CDR3 is TGTGCCAGCAGTTACTCAGAGCTTGGGGGCCCCGGAGCTTTCTTT.

The gene calls are TRBV11-2 and TRBJ2-2; 9 bases match TRBD2. The J segment lost 10 bases and the V segment lost 4 bases, leaving 22 bases of the junction unmatched. Germline-derived CDR1 and CDR2 are SGHAT and FQNNGV. The CDR3 consists of 19 residues. The CDR3 bases are TGTGCCAGCAGCTCCCTGGCGGGGGCGGGCAGCTTAGCGGGAGTGGAGCTGTTTTTT. The encoded protein is CASSSLAGAGSLAGVELFF.